This is a list of T cell receptor beta chains from one sample in a study of neurological immune-mediated disorders. TCRdb itself ran the 5' RACE reads through MiXCR, one entry per CDR3 protein. The table lists about 74,000 distinct CDR3 sequences, roughly 5% of them singletons. Sequencing was carried out using PBMCs. The receptors derive from a man between 18 and 35 years old with multiple sclerosis. Both conserved end residues are part of each CDR3. D genes are given only for firm matches. Only part of the rows carry a size: once, few, many, or a class if the clone is expanded.

j_call d_call v_call clone_size cdr3_nt cdr3_aa
TRBJ2-1 - TRBV20-1 many TGCAGTGCTTCGAGGGTCACTGAGCAGTTCTTC CSASRVTEQFF
TRBJ2-6 TRBD1 TRBV6-6 many TGTGCCAGCAGTTCACAGGGGGCTGGGGCCAACGTCCTGACTTTC CASSSQGAGANVLTF
TRBJ1-1 TRBD1 TRBV6-5 many TGTGCCAGCAGTTTCGGACAGGGTAAAACTGAAGCTTTCTTT CASSFGQGKTEAFF
TRBJ2-6 - TRBV7-2 few TGTGCCAGCAGCTTAGAGGGGAGCAGGGTATTAAAAACTGGGGCCAACGTCCTGACTTTC CASSLEGSRVLKTGANVLTF
TRBJ2-7 TRBD2 TRBV3-1 many TGTGCCAGCAGCCAAGATACCCTCCTGAGCGGGAGCTACGAGCAGTACTTC CASSQDTLLSGSYEQYF
TRBJ1-5 - TRBV20-1 many TGCAGTGCTATGGGGCAAGCCGGCGATCAGCCCCAGCATTTT CSAMGQAGDQPQHF
TRBJ2-7 - TRBV7-3 many TGTGCCAGCAGCGAAGGAGGGGGGGCCTACGAGCAGTACTTC CASSEGGGAYEQYF
TRBJ2-7 TRBD2 TRBV7-2 many TGTGCCAGCAGCCCGAGCCTGGCGGGAGGGTCCTACGAGCAGTACTTC CASSPSLAGGSYEQYF
TRBJ1-1 - TRBV10-3 many TGTGCCATCAGTGAAACGACACTGAACACTGAAGCTTTCTTT CAISETTLNTEAFF
TRBJ2-1 - TRBV2 many TGTGCCAGCAGAGCCGCAGGGGGGGTCGGGAATGAGCAGTTCTTC CASRAAGGVGNEQFF
TRBJ2-1 - TRBV9 - TGTGCCAGCAGCGTCGGCCGGATATCCTACAATGAGCAGTTCTTC CASSVGRISYNEQFF
TRBJ2-3 TRBD2 TRBV20-1 many TGCAGTGCTAAACTAGCGAGCAGCACAGATACGCAGTATTTT CSAKLASSTDTQYF
TRBJ2-3 TRBD2 TRBV5-6 many TGTGCCAGCAGCTTGCGCGGGGGGACAGATACGCAGTATTTT CASSLRGGTDTQYF
TRBJ2-6 - TRBV5-6 many TGTGCCAGCAGCTGGACCCTGGACTCTGGGGCCAACGTCCTGACTTTC CASSWTLDSGANVLTF
TRBJ1-6 - TRBV10-3 many TGTGCCGCGGGTGGAGTGGTCTCACCCCTCCACTTT CAAGGVVSPLHF
TRBJ1-4 - TRBV12-3/TRBV12-4 many TGTGCCAGCGCGGGGGGATCGAATGAAAAACTGTTTTTT CASAGGSNEKLFF
TRBJ1-1 TRBD1 TRBV20-1 many TGCAGTGCTGGCCGATGGGGACAGGGGGAGGCTTGGAGAAAAACTGAAGCTTTCTTT CSAGRWGQGEAWRKTEAFF
TRBJ1-6 TRBD1 TRBV3-1 many TGTGCCAGCAGCCAAGAGGGGGCCAGGGGGTTCAACTTT CASSQEGARGFNF
TRBJ2-1 TRBD2 TRBV11-2 many TGTGCCAGCAGCTTACGCCGAAGCGGGAGCTCCTACAATGAGCAGTTCTTC CASSLRRSGSSYNEQFF
TRBJ2-1 TRBD2 TRBV20-1 many TGCAGTGCTAGGCCTAGCGGAGGTGAGCAGTTCTTC CSARPSGGEQFF
TRBJ1-6 - TRBV11-2 many TGTGCCAGCAGCTTAGGTCGACAGGCAACATATAATTCACCCCTCCACTTT CASSLGRQATYNSPLHF
TRBJ1-1 - TRBV9 many TGTGCCAGCAGCGCGACGGGGGGGAACACTGAAGCTTTCTTT CASSATGGNTEAFF
TRBJ1-6 - TRBV9 many TGTGCCAGCAGCGATTCCGGGGCCTATCGGAATTCACCCCTCCACTTT CASSDSGAYRNSPLHF
TRBJ2-1 - TRBV29-1 - TGCAGCGTTGGGGCTATCAATGAGCAGTTCTTC CSVGAINEQFF
TRBJ1-1 - TRBV14 many TGTGCCAGCAGCGCCGGGGGGAACACTGAAGCTTTCTTT CASSAGGNTEAFF
TRBJ2-2 - TRBV5-1 many TGCGCCAGCAGCCAAAGCCCCTCCGGGGAGCTGTTTTTT CASSQSPSGELFF
TRBJ2-1 TRBD2 TRBV20-1 many TGCAGTGCTAGACCGGGGGGGCTGGACAATGAGCAGTTCTTC CSARPGGLDNEQFF
TRBJ2-7 - TRBV6-1 many TGTGCCAGCAGCAGGACCTACGAGCAGTACTTC CASSRTYEQYF
TRBJ2-3 TRBD2 TRBV7-3 many TGTGCCAGCAGCTTAACGGCTAGCGGGGGTAGGGATACGCAGTATTTT CASSLTASGGRDTQYF
TRBJ1-1 - TRBV24-1 many TGTGCCACCAGTGATCCGACGACGGGGAACACTGAAGCTTTCTTT CATSDPTTGNTEAFF
TRBJ2-1 - TRBV7-3 - TGTGCCAGCAGCTTAGCGGGAACCTACAATGAGCAGTTCTTC CASSLAGTYNEQFF
TRBJ2-2 - TRBV5-5 many TGTGCCAGCAGCGTCAGGGTAAACACCGGGGAGCTGTTTTTT CASSVRVNTGELFF
TRBJ2-1 - TRBV20-1 - TGCAGTGCTAGAGCGGGGCCCTACAATGAGCAGTTCTTC CSARAGPYNEQFF
TRBJ2-1 - TRBV21-1 many TGTGCCAGCAGCATCAGACTAGCGGGAAACAATGAGCAGTTCTTC CASSIRLAGNNEQFF
TRBJ2-7 - TRBV20-1 many TGCAGTGCTAGAGATATTCGTAGGGAGCCCTACGAGCAGTACTTC CSARDIRREPYEQYF
TRBJ2-3 TRBD2 TRBV5-1 many TGCGCCAGCAGTATAGCGGGCACCACAGATACGCAGTATTTT CASSIAGTTDTQYF
TRBJ2-1 - TRBV5-1 - TGCGCCAGCAGCTTTGCGGGAATGGGAACCTACAATGAGCAGTTCTTC CASSFAGMGTYNEQFF
TRBJ1-3 - TRBV20-1 - TGCAGTGCTATCCCAGCGGGGGGTGGAAAAACCATATATTTT CSAIPAGGGKTIYF
TRBJ1-5 - TRBV12-3/TRBV12-4 few TGTGCCAGCAGTGAGTCCCCTCAGCCCCAGAATTTT CASSESPQPQNF
TRBJ1-3 - TRBV7-3 many TGTGCCAGCAGCCCGGGACACACTGGAAACACCATATATTTT CASSPGHTGNTIYF
TRBJ2-3 - TRBV7-6 - TGTGCCAGCAGCTTAAAATCATTAATAGGACTAGATACGCAGTATTTT CASSLKSLIGLDTQYF
TRBJ2-5 - TRBV5-1 many TGCGCCAGCAGCTTGGCAGGGGTTGATCGAGAGACCCAGTACTTC CASSLAGVDRETQYF
TRBJ1-5 - TRBV28 many TGTGCCAGCATTCCCGGGGCAGGGGGCAATCAGCCCCAGCATTTT CASIPGAGGNQPQHF
TRBJ2-1 - TRBV20-1 many TGCAGTGCTCGCCACGCGAGGGGTAGGAATGAGCAGTTCTTC CSARHARGRNEQFF
TRBJ2-3 TRBD2 TRBV7-2 many TGTGCCAGCAGCTGGACTAGCGGGGGGAGCACAGATACGCAGTATTTT CASSWTSGGSTDTQYF